Only a few counts were recorded for the clone carrying this T cell receptor beta chain. Amplification used 60 Vbeta primers and 13 Jbeta primers. In the source study's methods: As a later analysis found, there were roughly 80 million unique TCR beta chains, of which roughly 11 million were shared. TCRdb keeps only in-frame clones here, not all; method: immunoSEQ multiplex PCR. D and trimming were read from the DNA, whereas the V and J calls and clone size are those reported in that table. The data hold 110,000 to 150,000 clones, with roughly 10% observed a single time. The sample is drawn from a study of cytomegalovirus exposure and HLA in healthy donors. Study context: From 170 million or so T cells, an earlier analysis saw approximately 110 million unique TCR beta sequences.

V was clipped by 6 bases and J by 4 bases; unmatched bases: 5. Per the germline V gene, CDR1 is SQVTM and CDR2 is ANQGSEA. The CDR3 runs 12 residues. The J gene is TRBJ1-2, the V gene TRBV29-1; 7 nucleotides match TRBD1. Sequenced input: PBMCs. The clonotype was recovered from a man in his fifties or sixties in good health and CMV-seronegative. CDR3 in DNA: TGCAGCGTCGGACAGGTTGGCTATGGCTACACCTTC. Residues: CSVGQVGYGYTF.